This T cell receptor beta chain was sequenced in a study of T cells after posttransplantation cyclophosphamide. Study results and limitations: TRB overlap between skin or GI tissue T cells and blood was limited. Donor CD8+ memory clones often dominated recipient blood repertoires at later times. Recipient CMV seropositivity and CMV reactivation strongly tracked TRB clonality.

Germline CDR1 reads SGHTA; CDR2 reads FQGNSA. The CDR3 consists of 16 residues. Unmatched junction bases numbered 6, after V lost 5 bases and J lost 4 bases. Measured with immunoSEQ multiplex PCR; TCRdb has only the in-frame clones, and not every one. The profile covers about 66,000 clones, with approximately 92% appearing a single time and approximately 2.7% taken by the ten largest. In regard to this clone: Its antigen is still unknown.

This related bone marrow graft donor gave peripheral blood on the day of marrow donation. The sample taken for sequencing was PBMCs. The TCR sequence derives from a woman younger than 45 in good health and a related stem cell transplant donor. The rearrangement links TRBV7-2 to TRBJ2-1; 12 nucleotides match TRBD2. The CDR3 DNA reads TGTGCCAGCAGCCGTACTAGCGGGGGGATTTACAATGAGCAGTTCTTC. Translation: CASSRTSGGIYNEQFF.